This TCR beta chain was observed in a study of cytomegalovirus exposure and HLA in healthy donors. CDR1 is ENHRY, CDR2 SYGVKD, per germline. This CDR3 comprises 14 residues. The junction had 11 bases not matched to a gene; V was cut back by 10 bases and J by 4 bases. Libraries were prepared by immunoSEQ multiplex PCR; TCRdb keeps only in-frame clonotypes and omits some of them. The repertoire has about 150,000 clones, approximately 93% of them found once; the top ten carry 0.6% to 0.8%. Material for sequencing was PBMCs. This sequence was found in a man between 18 and 29 years old in good health and CMV-seronegative. This chain connects TRBV10-3 to TRBJ2-7; TRBD1 agrees at 9 bases. For the CDR3, the DNA is TGTGCCACCAGGGCGGAGACAGGGGGGTACGAGCAGTACTTC. Translation: CATRAETGGYEQYF.